This entry lists 26 T cell receptor beta chains sequenced from one sample in a study of post-analysis software for immune sequencing data. Their target antigens are unknown. cDNA libraries of TCR beta carried unique molecular identifiers. Via MiXCR, TCRdb re-called the PCR reads, giving one row per CDR3 protein. The table records some 800,000 distinct CDR3 sequences, 46% of them present only once. Findings and limits, study-wide: In patients, five or six TRBV segments were more frequent than in controls, with TRBV5-6, TRBV5-1 and TRBV20-1 among them.

The sample taken for sequencing was blood. All receptors come from a girl aged 10 to 17 with multiple sclerosis.

The chain combines TRBV3-1 with TRBJ2-7, with D possibly called TRBD1 or TRBD2 (5 bases each). Germline V gene data show CDR1 as LGHDT and CDR2 as YNNKEL (reference sequence). CDR3 size: 14 residues. The V end was cut by 3 bases, the J end by 10 bases, with 19 bases between. In nucleotides, the CDR3 is TGTGCCAGCAGCCAGACGGGGCGCTTCGGAGATCAGTACTTC. It codes for CASSQTGRFGDQYF.

The CDR3 coding sequence is TGTGCCAGCAGCAGGGCTAGGAAGTACAATGAGCAGTTCTTC. Translating it yields CASSRARKYNEQFF. This chain connects TRBV28 to TRBJ2-1; weak D call: TRBD1 (5 bases). Between the trimmed V and J ends, which lost 6 bases and 4 bases, there was a span of 13 bases. The CDR3 length is 14 residues. In germline, CDR1 is MDHEN, CDR2 SYDVKM.

The CDR3 sequence: CASRRTAGTSTDTQYF. The CDR3 region has the DNA TGTGCCAGCAGACGTACTGCGGGGACAAGCACAGATACGCAGTATTTT. The genes are TRBV6-5 and TRBJ2-3; perhaps D is TRBD1 or TRBD2 (6 bases each). Trimming left V 6 bases short and J 0 bases short, with 16 bases between. Germline V CDR1 and CDR2: MNHEY, SVGAGI. The CDR3 has 16 amino acids.

This chain uses TRBV4-2 with TRBJ2-1; D is undetermined. Trimming took 1 base from V and 4 from J, leaving 5 bases between them. The CDR3 contains 13 residues. Germline assignment: CDR1 LGHNA and CDR2 YNFKEQ. CDR3 DNA sequence: TGTGCCAGCAGCCAAGTAAGGTACAATGAGCAGTTCTTC. It encodes CASSQVRYNEQFF.

The chain links TRBV6-5 to TRBJ2-5; TRBD2 is a possible D gene (6 bases). With 6 bases removed from V and 13 bases from J, the gap between germline ends came to 21 bases. This CDR3 is built from 13 residues. CDR1 MNHEY and CDR2 SVGAGI come from the germline V gene. In nucleotides, the CDR3 is TGTGCCAGCAGCCCGGATCGACGGAGGGAAATGTACTTC. It encodes CASSPDRRREMYF.

In its sample, this clonotype was seen a few times. The V gene is TRBV7-9, the J gene TRBJ1-1, with no clear D. The CDR3 sequence is 15 residues long. Germline V gene sequence: CDR1 SEHNR, CDR2 FQNEAQ (reference sequence). Trimming left V 4 bases short and J 2 bases short, with 14 bases between. CDR3 in DNA: TGTGCCAGCAGCTCAGAGGACTTGGGTAACACTGAAGCTTTCTTT. It is translated as CASSSEDLGNTEAFF.

This clonotype was detected only once. This CDR3 fails to terminate in the conserved phenylalanine or tryptophan, so it likely reflects a read error. This sequence joins TRBV12-5 and TRBJ2-7; TRBD2 might be the D (5 bases). CDR3 length: 13 amino acids. V dropped 0 bases and J dropped 3 bases, with 6 bases sitting between them. Per germline, CDR1 LGHNT and CDR2 FRNRAP. The CDR3 here is CASGLVGSYEQYL. CDR3 DNA sequence: TGTGCTAGTGGTTTGGTGGGGAGCTACGAGCAGTACCTC.

This chain connects TRBV27 to TRBJ2-7, with 11 bases that match TRBD1. Germline values: CDR1 MNHEY, CDR2 SMNVEV (reference sequence). There are 16 residues in the CDR3. V dropped 1 base and J dropped 3; count of bases not matched to a gene: 5. Written as DNA, the CDR3 is TGTGCCAGCAGTTTATGGCGGACAGGGGGCATCTACGAGCAGTACTTC. The encoded protein is CASSLWRTGGIYEQYF.

This clonotype came up a few times. J is TRBJ1-1 and V is TRBV29-1, with no clear D. The germline gives CDR1 SQVTM, CDR2 ANQGSEA. The germline V and J ends were trimmed by 0 bases and 0 bases, with 5 bases remaining between them. This CDR3 spans 13 amino acids. CDR3 bases: TGCAGCGTTGAAGAGAGGCTGAACACTGAAGCTTTCTTT. This sequence encodes CSVEERLNTEAFF.

This clonotype was seen a handful of times. The V gene is TRBV6-5, the J gene TRBJ1-2, with D uncertain. Germline CDR1 and CDR2: MNHEY and SVGAGI. The V gene lost 2 bases and the J gene lost 5 bases, with 18 bases spanning the gap. The CDR3 consists of 16 residues. Written as DNA, the CDR3 is TGTGCCAGCAGTTACATCAGCCATACCAGCGGGTATGGCTACACCTTC. Translated: CASSYISHTSGYGYTF.

This clonotype appeared a few times. The chain carries TRBV6-1 and TRBJ2-5, with D possibly matching TRBD2 (5 bases). The CDR3 runs 17 residues. V gave up 6 bases and J gave up 1 base, with 21 bases separating them. Germline CDR1 reads MNHNS; CDR2 reads SASEGT. This CDR3 is CASSELGVYSRQETQYF. CDR3 bases: TGTGCCAGCAGCGAACTCGGGGTTTACTCCCGCCAAGAGACCCAGTACTTC.

The CDR3 DNA follows: TGCAGTACTAAGGTCGGACAGGGGTGGGAGACCCAGTACTTC. Protein product: CSTKVGQGWETQYF. V gene TRBV20-1 combines with J gene TRBJ2-5; TRBD1 matches 9 bases. This CDR3 comprises 14 residues. The germline V gene has CDR1 DFQATT and CDR2 SNEGSKA (reference sequence). V was clipped by 8 bases and J by 5 bases; unmatched bases: 12.

The V call is TRBV6-1, the J call TRBJ2-3; D uncertain. With 1 base removed from V and 4 bases from J, the gap between germline ends came to 30 bases. The CDR3 is made up of 21 amino acids. Germline values: CDR1 MNHNS, CDR2 SASEGT. The CDR3 sequence: CASSEVGVSASSHWAPDTQYF. In DNA, the CDR3 is TGTGCCAGCAGTGAAGTAGGTGTGAGCGCGTCCTCCCACTGGGCCCCAGATACGCAGTATTTT.

The chain couples TRBV7-9 to TRBJ2-5; TRBD2 is a possible D gene (6 bases). CDR3 length: 15 residues. V was pared by 0 bases and J by 4 bases, with 12 bases between. Per germline, CDR1 SEHNR and CDR2 FQNEAQ (reference sequence). CDR3 region: CASSLADWGGETQYF. The CDR3 DNA is TGTGCCAGCAGCTTAGCGGATTGGGGAGGAGAGACCCAGTACTTC.

This clonotype showed up just once. A junction boundary mismatches the germline segment, possibly from a read error. The rearrangement joins TRBV20-1 to TRBJ1-5; D ambiguous. Germline V gives CDR1 DFQATT, CDR2 SNEGSKA (reference sequence). CDR3 size: 16 residues. CDR3 nucleotide sequence: TGCAGCGCTAGTAGGGCATCACCTAAGGGCAATCAGCCCCAGCATTTT. Amino acids: CSASRASPKGNQPQHF.

This clonotype was recorded a few times. At one boundary the junction diverges from the germline segment, which might be a read error. This sequence joins TRBV15 and TRBJ1-1; no firm D call. Germline V gene sequence: CDR1 LNHNV, CDR2 YYDKDF (reference sequence). The CDR3 runs to 15 residues. In DNA, the CDR3 is TGTGCCACCAGTAGAGATGACACCCTGAGCACTGAAGCTTTCTTT. Residues: CATSRDDTLSTEAFF.

The chain joins TRBV7-2 to TRBJ1-2; 7 bases map to TRBD1. V lost 8 bases, J lost 5 bases, and 8 bases stayed unmatched. Germline CDR1 SGHTA, CDR2 FQGNSA. The CDR3 sequence is 13 residues long. The CDR3 loop reads CASGHGTEYGYTF. The CDR3 DNA sequence: TGTGCCAGCGGACACGGGACAGAGTATGGCTACACCTTC. Full variable domain (outside the CDR3, taken from reference TRBV7-2 and TRBJ1-2): GAGVSQSPSNKVTEKGKDVELRCDPISGHTALYWYRQSLGQGLEFLIYFQGNSAPDKSGLPSDRFSAERTGGSVSTLTIQRTQQEDSAVYLCASGHGTEYGYTFGSGTRLTVV.

J is TRBJ2-5 and V is TRBV9, with 16 bases lining up with TRBD2. Germline-derived CDR1 and CDR2 are SGDLS and YYNGEE. This CDR3 is built from 19 residues. J lost 2 bases, V lost 4 bases, and 11 bases had no gene match. The CDR3 sequence is CASSSQGTSGRARQETQYF. In DNA form, the CDR3 reads TGTGCCAGCAGCTCCCAAGGGACTAGCGGGAGGGCCAGGCAAGAGACCCAGTACTTC.

The chain combines TRBV3-1 with TRBJ2-7, with 8 positions matching TRBD2. J gave up 1 base and V 4 bases, and 15 bases lay outside the gene matches. In germline, CDR1 is LGHDT, CDR2 YNNKEL (reference sequence). This CDR3 spans 18 amino acids. CDR3 region: CASSPRSGGSSVSYEQYF. The CDR3 nucleotides read TGTGCCAGCAGCCCCCGATCGGGAGGGTCCTCAGTATCCTACGAGCAGTACTTC.

This chain's CDR3 is CASSPRTVGETQYF. The CDR3 DNA reads as TGCGCCAGCAGCCCTCGGACAGTTGGAGAGACCCAGTACTTC. The chain carries TRBV5-1 and TRBJ2-5; TRBD1 is a possible D gene (6 bases). CDR3 length equals 14 residues. The V end was cut by 4 bases, the J end by 4 bases, with 14 bases between. Germline V gene sequence: CDR1 SGHRS, CDR2 YFSETQ.

J is TRBJ2-5 and V is TRBV9; 7 bases map to TRBD2. Germline V gene sequence: CDR1 SGDLS, CDR2 YYNGEE. Trimming took 0 bases from V and 2 from J; bases not matched to a gene: 7. The CDR3 consists of 16 residues. For the CDR3, the DNA is TGTGCCAGCAGCGTAGGAGATAGCGGGCCTCAAGAGACCCAGTACTTC. Its translation: CASSVGDSGPQETQYF. Based on the CDR3 plus reference TRBV9 and TRBJ2-5, the full variable domain is DSGVTQTPKHLITATGQRVTLRCSPRSGDLSVYWYQQSLDQGLQFLIQYYNGEERAKGNILERFSAQQFPDLHSELNLSSLELGDSALYFCASSVGDSGPQETQYFGPGTRLLVL.

The rearrangement links TRBV7-9 to TRBJ1-5; weak D call: TRBD1 (6 bases). The CDR3 covers 17 residues. Trimming left V 5 bases short and J 4 bases short, with 21 bases between. Germline-derived CDR1 and CDR2 are SEHNR and FQNEAQ (reference sequence). This CDR3 reads CASSTTTGPEVNQPQHF. In nucleotides, the CDR3 is TGTGCCAGCAGCACCACCACAGGGCCCGAGGTGAATCAGCCCCAGCATTTT.

The chain has TRBV20-1 and TRBJ1-1; D might be TRBD1 (5 bases). This CDR3 comprises 16 residues. The V end was cut by 1 base, the J end by 1 base, with 16 bases between. The germline V gene has CDR1 DFQATT and CDR2 SNEGSKA (reference sequence). This chain's CDR3 is CSARAEPTAPNTEAFF. DNA of the CDR3: TGCAGTGCTAGAGCAGAACCGACAGCCCCGAACACTGAAGCTTTCTTT.

The CDR3 DNA sequence: TGCAGCGCCTCGGGGGGCTATGAGCAGTTCTTC. It codes for CSASGGYEQFF. The chain joins TRBV29-1 to TRBJ2-1; weak D call: TRBD2 (7 bases). CDR1 and CDR2 (germline): SQVTM, ANQGSEA. The CDR3 spans 11 residues. V was trimmed by 7 bases and J by 8 bases, leaving 12 bases between them.

This chain joins TRBV3-1 and TRBJ2-1; 8 bases agree with TRBD2. Trimming removed 0 bases from V and 7 bases from J; junction bases left unmatched: 5. The CDR3 contains 15 residues. Germline CDR1 reads LGHDT; CDR2 reads YNNKEL (reference sequence). The CDR3 is CASSQEVSGGNEQFF. The CDR3 bases are TGTGCCAGCAGCCAAGAGGTTTCGGGGGGGAATGAGCAGTTCTTC.

The table lists this clonotype with a few counts. V gene TRBV6-5 combines with J gene TRBJ1-2; TRBD1 agrees at 10 bases. The CDR3 has 16 amino acids. The V gene's germline CDR1 is MNHEY and CDR2 SVGAGI. The ends lost 3 bases at V and 7 bases at J; junction bases unmatched: 11. The CDR3 DNA reads TGTGCCAGCAGTTATTCGGGACAGGGGTCGCCGAGTGGCTACACCTTC. It codes for CASSYSGQGSPSGYTF.